The TCR beta chain described here comes from a study of T cell clones after liver transplantation. The wider study: Immunosuppression withdrawal was tried within 2 years after liver transplantation in this trial. Samples came pre-transplant, pre-randomization before withdrawal, and post-randomization after withdrawal ended. Study-wide results and caveats: Rather than being deleted, graft donor-reactive T cells may have moved into the graft. Circulating graft-donor-reactive CD4 TCRbeta sequences fell significantly post-transplant in most of the 8 subjects.

A remark on this clone: Its specificity is not known.

Germline assignment: CDR1 SGHTA and CDR2 FQGNSA. Trimming cost V 2 bases and J 1 base; bases outside gene matches: 2. This CDR3 region has 16 residues. The protocol was immunoSEQ multiplex PCR, while the TCRdb copy is restricted to in-frame clones and leaves out a portion. The table includes some 80,000 clones, 84% detected once. Sequenced here: CD4+ T cells from blood, sampled less than 50 months after liver transplant. The chain couples TRBV7-2 to TRBJ2-6; the match to TRBD2 covers 7 bases. This clonotype originated in a human patient who received a liver transplant. Some T cells may possibly be graft donor cells. The CDR3 here is CASSLRGVSGANVLTF. The CDR3 coding sequence is TGTGCCAGCAGCTTACGGGGGGTATCTGGGGCCAACGTCCTGACTTTC.